The present T cell receptor (beta chain) was sequenced within a study of shared clonotypes between healthy human individuals. CD8 cells regarded as naive lacked CD45RO, were positively chosen for CCR7, and omitted terminally differentiated effector memory CD45RA+ cells. The CDR3 is made up of 15 amino acids. Trimming shortened V by 5 bases and J by 4 bases, and 18 bases separated the two germline ends. Germline lookup yields CDR1 MNHEY and CDR2 SMNVEV (reference sequence). Assay: immunoSEQ multiplex PCR; the TCRdb copy retains only in-frame clones and omits some. The sample records 500,000 to 700,000 clones, roughly 95% being singletons.

This chain connects TRBV27 to TRBJ2-7; tentatively, D is TRBD1 (6 bases). Sequenced sample: naive CD8+ T cells sorted from blood. The source is a woman in her twenties or thirties in good health. The CDR3 DNA follows: TGTGCCAGCAGTCCACAGGGTACGACTTTATACGAGCAGTACTTC. Amino acids: CASSPQGTTLYEQYF.